This TCR beta chain was profiled in a study of cytomegalovirus exposure and HLA in healthy donors. The PCR was carried out with 60 Vbeta primers and 13 Jbeta primers. TCRdb keeps only in-frame clones here, not all; method: immunoSEQ multiplex PCR. The sample yields approximately 190,000 clones, roughly 80% seen once. CDR3 length equals 15 residues. Trimming stripped 4 bases from V and 7 bases from J, with 17 bases between. CDR1 and CDR2 (germline): SGHDN, FVKESK. About this clone: Its antigen is not identified.

Study-level points and caveats: Roughly uniform depth of sequencing across donors was assumed in presence/absence analyses. According to a later analysis, most TCR beta chains associated with CMV appeared HLA-restricted. A later analysis linked a missense DCLRE1C variant to TCR beta V- and J-gene trimming.

Sequenced: PBMCs. This sequence originates from a man aged 35 to 55 in good health and CMV-seropositive. The gene calls are TRBV14 and TRBJ1-5; a possible D gene is TRBD1 (6 bases). CDR3 region: CASSPARGVHQPQHF. The CDR3 DNA reads TGTGCCAGCAGCCCCGCCAGGGGCGTGCACCAGCCCCAGCATTTT.